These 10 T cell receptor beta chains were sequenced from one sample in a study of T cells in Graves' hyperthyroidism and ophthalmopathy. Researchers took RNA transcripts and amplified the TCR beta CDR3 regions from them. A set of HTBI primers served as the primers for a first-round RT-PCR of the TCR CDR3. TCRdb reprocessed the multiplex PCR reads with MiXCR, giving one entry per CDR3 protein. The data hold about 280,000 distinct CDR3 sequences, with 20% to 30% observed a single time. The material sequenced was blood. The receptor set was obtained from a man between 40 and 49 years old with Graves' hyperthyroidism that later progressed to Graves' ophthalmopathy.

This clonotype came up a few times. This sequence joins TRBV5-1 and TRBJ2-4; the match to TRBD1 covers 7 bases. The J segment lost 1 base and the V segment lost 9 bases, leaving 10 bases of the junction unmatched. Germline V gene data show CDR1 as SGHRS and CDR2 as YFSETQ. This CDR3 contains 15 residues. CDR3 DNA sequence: TGCGCCAACACCTCAGGGGGTTTGGCCAAAAACATTCAGTACTTC. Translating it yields CANTSGGLAKNIQYF.

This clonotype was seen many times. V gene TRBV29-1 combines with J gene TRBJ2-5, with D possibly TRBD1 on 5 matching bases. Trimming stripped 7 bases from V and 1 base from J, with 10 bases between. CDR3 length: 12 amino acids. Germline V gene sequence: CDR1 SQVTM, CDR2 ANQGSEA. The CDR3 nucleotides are TGCAGCGCCCAGGGCGGCCAAGAGACCCAGTACTTC. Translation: CSAQGGQETQYF.

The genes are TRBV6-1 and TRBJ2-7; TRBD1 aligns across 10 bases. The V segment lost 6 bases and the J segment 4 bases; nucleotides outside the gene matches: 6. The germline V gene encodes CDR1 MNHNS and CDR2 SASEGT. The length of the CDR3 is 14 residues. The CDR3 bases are TGTGCCAGCAGCCATCCGGGACAGGGGTACGAGCAGTACTTC. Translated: CASSHPGQGYEQYF.

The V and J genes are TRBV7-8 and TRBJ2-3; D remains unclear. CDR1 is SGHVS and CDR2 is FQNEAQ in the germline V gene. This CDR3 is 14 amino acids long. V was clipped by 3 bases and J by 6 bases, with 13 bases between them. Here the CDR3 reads CASSLSRLGDTQYF. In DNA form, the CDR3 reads TGTGCCAGCAGCTTGAGCAGGTTGGGGGATACGCAGTATTTT. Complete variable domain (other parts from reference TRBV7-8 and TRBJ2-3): GAGVSQSPRYKVAKRGQDVALRCDPISGHVSLFWYQQALGQGPEFLTYFQNEAQLDKSGLPSDRFFAERPEGSVSTLKIQRTQQEDSAVYLCASSLSRLGDTQYFGPGTRLTVL.

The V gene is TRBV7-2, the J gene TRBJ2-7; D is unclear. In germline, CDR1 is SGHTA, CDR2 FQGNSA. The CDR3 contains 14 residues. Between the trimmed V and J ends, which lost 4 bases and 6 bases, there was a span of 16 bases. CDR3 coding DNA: TGTGCCAGCAGCTCCCAGGCCCCAGGAATCGAGCAGTACTTC. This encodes CASSSQAPGIEQYF.

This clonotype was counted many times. CDR3 sequence (DNA): TGTGCCAGCAGCTCCTTAGTGAGACTATTGGGTACGCAGTATTTT. This encodes CASSSLVRLLGTQYF. This chain uses TRBV7-2 with TRBJ2-3, with D tentatively TRBD2 (5 bases). The V gene lost 4 bases and the J gene lost 8 bases, with 19 bases spanning the gap. The CDR3 runs to 15 residues. Germline V gene data show CDR1 as SGHTA and CDR2 as FQGNSA.

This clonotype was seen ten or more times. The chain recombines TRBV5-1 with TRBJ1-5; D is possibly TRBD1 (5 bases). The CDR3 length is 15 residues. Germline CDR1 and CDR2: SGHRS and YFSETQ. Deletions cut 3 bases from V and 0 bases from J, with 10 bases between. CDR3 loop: CASSWDGTSNQPQHF. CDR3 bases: TGCGCCAGCAGCTGGGACGGGACTAGCAATCAGCCCCAGCATTTT.

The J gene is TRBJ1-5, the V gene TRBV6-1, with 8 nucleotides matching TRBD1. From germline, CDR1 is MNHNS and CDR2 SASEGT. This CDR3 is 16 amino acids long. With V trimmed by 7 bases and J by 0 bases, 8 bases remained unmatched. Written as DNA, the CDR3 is TGTGCCAGCACCGCAACCGACAGGGGTAGCAATCAGCCCCAGCATTTT. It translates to CASTATDRGSNQPQHF.

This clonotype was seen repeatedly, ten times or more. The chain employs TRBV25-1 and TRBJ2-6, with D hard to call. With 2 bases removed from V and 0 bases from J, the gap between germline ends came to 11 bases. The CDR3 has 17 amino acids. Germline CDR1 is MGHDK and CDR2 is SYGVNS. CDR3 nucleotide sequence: TGTGCCAGCAGTGAACCGGGCGGCCGCTCTGGGGCCAACGTCCTGACTTTC. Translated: CASSEPGGRSGANVLTF.

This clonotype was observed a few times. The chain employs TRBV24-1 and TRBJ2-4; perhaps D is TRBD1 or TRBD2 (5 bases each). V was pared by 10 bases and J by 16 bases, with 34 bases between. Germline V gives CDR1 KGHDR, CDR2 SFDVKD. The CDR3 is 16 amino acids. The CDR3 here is CATYNAAWGRENTNYF. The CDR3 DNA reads TGTGCCACGTACAACGCCGCATGGGGACGGGAAAACACTAACTACTTC.